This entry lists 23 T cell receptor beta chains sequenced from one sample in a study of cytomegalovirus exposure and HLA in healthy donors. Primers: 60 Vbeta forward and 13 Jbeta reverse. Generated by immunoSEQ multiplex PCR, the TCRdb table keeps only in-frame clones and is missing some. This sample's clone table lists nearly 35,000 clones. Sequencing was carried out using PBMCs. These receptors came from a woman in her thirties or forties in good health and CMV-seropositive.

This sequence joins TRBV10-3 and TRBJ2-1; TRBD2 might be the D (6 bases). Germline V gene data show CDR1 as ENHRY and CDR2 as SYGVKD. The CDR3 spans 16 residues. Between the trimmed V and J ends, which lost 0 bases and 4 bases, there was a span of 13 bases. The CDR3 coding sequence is TGTGCCATCAGTGAGTCGGGCGGGATAGATTACAATGAGCAGTTCTTC. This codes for CAISESGGIDYNEQFF.

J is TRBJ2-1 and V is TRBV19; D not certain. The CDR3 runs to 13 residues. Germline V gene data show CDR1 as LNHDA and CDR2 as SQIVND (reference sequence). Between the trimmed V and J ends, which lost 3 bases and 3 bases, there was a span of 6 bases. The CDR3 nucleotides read TGTGCCAGTAGTATTAACAGCTACAATGAGCAGTTCTTC. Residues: CASSINSYNEQFF.

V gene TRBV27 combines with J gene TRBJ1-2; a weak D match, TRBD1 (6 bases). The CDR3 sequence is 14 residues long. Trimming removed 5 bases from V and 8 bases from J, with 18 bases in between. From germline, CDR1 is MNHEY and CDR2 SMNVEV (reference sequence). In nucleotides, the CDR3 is TGTGCCAGCAGTCTCACAGGGACCCCCGGGGGCTACACCTTC. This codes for CASSLTGTPGGYTF.

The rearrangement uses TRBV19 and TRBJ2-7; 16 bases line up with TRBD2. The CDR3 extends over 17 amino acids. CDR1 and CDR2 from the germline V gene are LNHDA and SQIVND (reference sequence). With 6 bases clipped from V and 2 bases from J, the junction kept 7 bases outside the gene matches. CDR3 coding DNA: TGTGCCAGTAGGCCCGGGACTAGCGGGAGGGGGCCCTACGAGCAGTACTTC. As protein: CASRPGTSGRGPYEQYF.

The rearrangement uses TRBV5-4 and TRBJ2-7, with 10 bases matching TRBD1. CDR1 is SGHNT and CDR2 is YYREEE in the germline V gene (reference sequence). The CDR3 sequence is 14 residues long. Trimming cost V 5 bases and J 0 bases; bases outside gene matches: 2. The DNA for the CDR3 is TGTGCCAGCAGACGGACAGGGGGCTCCTACGAGCAGTACTTC. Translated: CASRRTGGSYEQYF.

DNA for the CDR3: TGTGCCAGCAGTTACTCGGACAATTGGACCATATATTTT. Its protein is CASSYSDNWTIYF. The V gene is TRBV6-6, the J gene TRBJ1-3, with a possible D match to TRBD1 (5 bases). CDR3 length equals 13 residues. CDR1 is MNHNY, CDR2 SVGAGI, per germline (reference sequence). V lost 0 bases and J lost 10, with 10 bases in between.

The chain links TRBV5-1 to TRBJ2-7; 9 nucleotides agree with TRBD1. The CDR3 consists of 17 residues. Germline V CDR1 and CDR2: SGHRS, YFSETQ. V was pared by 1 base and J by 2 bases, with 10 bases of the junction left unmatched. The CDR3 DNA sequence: TGCGCCAGCAGCTTGACCGGGACAGGGACCTCTCCCTACGAGCAGTACTTC. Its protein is CASSLTGTGTSPYEQYF.

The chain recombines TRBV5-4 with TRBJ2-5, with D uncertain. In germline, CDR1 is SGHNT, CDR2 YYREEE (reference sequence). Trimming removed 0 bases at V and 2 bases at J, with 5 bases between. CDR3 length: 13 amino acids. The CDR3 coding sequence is TGTGCCAGCAGCTTGGAACAGCAAGAGACCCAGTACTTC. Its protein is CASSLEQQETQYF.

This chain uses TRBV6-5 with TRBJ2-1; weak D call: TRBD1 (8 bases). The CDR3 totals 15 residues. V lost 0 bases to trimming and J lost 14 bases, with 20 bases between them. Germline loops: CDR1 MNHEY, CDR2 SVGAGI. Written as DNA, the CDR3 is TGTGCCAGCAGTTACTCCCGACAGGGGAGGGTTAGGGAGTTCTTC. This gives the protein CASSYSRQGRVREFF.

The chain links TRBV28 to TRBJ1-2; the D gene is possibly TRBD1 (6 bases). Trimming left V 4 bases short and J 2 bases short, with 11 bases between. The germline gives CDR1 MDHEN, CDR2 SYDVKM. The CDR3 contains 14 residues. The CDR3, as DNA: TGTGCCAGCAGTTCGGGACACCCGAACTATGGCTACACCTTC. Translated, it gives CASSSGHPNYGYTF.

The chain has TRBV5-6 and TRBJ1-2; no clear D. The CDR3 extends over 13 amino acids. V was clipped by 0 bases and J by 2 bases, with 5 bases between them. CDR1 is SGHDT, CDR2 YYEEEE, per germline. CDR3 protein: CASSLGRNYGYTF. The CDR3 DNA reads TGTGCCAGCAGCTTGGGGCGGAACTATGGCTACACCTTC.

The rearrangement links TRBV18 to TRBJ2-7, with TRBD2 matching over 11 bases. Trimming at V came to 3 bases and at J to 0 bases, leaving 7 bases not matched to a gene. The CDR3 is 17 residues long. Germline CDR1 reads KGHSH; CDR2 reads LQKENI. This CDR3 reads CASSPLRLAGFSYEQYF. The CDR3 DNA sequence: TGTGCCAGCTCACCGCTCAGACTAGCGGGGTTCTCCTACGAGCAGTACTTC.

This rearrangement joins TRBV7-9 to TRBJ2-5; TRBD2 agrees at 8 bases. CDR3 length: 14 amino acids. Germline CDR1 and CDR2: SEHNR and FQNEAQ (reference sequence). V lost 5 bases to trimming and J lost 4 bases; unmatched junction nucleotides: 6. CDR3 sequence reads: CASSPIAGSETQYF. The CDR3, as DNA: TGTGCCAGCAGCCCCATAGCGGGATCAGAGACCCAGTACTTC.

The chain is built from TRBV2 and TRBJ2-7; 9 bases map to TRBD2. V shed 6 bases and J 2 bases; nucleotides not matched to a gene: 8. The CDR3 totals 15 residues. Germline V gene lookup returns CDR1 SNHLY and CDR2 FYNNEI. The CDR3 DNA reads TGTGCCAGCAGATGGCTAGCGGGGATAGCCTACGAGCAGTACTTC. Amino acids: CASRWLAGIAYEQYF.

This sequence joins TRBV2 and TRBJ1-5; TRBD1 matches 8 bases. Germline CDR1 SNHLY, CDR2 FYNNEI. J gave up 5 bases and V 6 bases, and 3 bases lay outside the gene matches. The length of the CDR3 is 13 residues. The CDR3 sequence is CASSTDRDQPQHF. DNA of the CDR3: TGTGCCAGCAGCACGGACAGGGATCAGCCCCAGCATTTT.

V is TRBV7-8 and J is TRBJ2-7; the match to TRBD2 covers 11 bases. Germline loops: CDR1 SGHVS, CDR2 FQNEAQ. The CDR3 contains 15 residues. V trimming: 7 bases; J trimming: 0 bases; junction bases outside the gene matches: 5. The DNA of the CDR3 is TGTGCCAGCATCCCTAGCGGGAGGCCCTCCTACGAGCAGTACTTC. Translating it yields CASIPSGRPSYEQYF. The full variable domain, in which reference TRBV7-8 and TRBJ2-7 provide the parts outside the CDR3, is GAGVSQSPRYKVAKRGQDVALRCDPISGHVSLFWYQQALGQGPEFLTYFQNEAQLDKSGLPSDRFFAERPEGSVSTLKIQRTQQEDSAVYLCASIPSGRPSYEQYFGPGTRLTVT.

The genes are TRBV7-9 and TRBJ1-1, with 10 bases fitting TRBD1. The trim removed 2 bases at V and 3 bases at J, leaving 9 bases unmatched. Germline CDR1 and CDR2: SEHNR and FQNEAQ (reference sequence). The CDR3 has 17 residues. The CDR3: CASSLTGTGTGDTEAFF. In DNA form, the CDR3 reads TGTGCCAGCAGCTTAACGGGGACTGGGACAGGGGACACTGAAGCTTTCTTT.

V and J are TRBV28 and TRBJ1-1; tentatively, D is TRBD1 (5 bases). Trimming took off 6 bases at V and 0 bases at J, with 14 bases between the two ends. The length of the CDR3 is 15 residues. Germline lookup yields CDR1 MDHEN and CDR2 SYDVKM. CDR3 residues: CASSSAPGMNTEAFF. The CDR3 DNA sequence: TGTGCCAGCAGCAGCGCTCCAGGGATGAACACTGAAGCTTTCTTT. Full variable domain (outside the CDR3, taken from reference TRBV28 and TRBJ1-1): DVKVTQSSRYLVKRTGEKVFLECVQDMDHENMFWYRQDPGLGLRLIYFSYDVKMKEKGDIPEGYSVSREKKERFSLILESASTNQTSMYLCASSSAPGMNTEAFFGQGTRLTVV.

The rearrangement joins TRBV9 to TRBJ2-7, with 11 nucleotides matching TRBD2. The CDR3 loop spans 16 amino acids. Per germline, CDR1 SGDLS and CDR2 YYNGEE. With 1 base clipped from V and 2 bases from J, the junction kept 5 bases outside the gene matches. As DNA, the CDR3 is TGTGCCAGCAGCGTACTAGCGGGAGGAGGCGCCTACGAGCAGTACTTC. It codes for CASSVLAGGGAYEQYF.

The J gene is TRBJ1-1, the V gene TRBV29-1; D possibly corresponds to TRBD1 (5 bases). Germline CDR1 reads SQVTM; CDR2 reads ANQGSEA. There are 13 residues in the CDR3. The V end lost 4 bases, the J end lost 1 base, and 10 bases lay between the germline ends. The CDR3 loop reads CSVGWGGNTEAFF. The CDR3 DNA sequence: TGCAGCGTTGGATGGGGGGGGAACACTGAAGCTTTCTTT.

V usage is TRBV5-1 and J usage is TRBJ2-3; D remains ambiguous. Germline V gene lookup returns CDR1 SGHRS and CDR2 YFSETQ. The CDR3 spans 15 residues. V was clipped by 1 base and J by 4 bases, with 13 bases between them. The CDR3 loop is CASSLLSPGADTQYF. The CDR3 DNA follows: TGCGCCAGCAGCTTGCTTAGCCCCGGAGCAGATACGCAGTATTTT.

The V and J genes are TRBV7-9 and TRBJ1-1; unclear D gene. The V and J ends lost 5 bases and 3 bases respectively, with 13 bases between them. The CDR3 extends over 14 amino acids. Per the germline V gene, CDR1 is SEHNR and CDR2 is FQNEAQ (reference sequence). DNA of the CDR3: TGTGCCAGCAGCGCGTACGAAACGGACACTGAAGCTTTCTTT. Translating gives CASSAYETDTEAFF.

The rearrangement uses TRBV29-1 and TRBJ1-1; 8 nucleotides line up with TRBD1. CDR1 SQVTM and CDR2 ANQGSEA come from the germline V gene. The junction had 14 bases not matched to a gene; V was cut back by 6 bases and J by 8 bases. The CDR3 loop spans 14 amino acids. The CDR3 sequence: CSVQTPSGQGEAFF. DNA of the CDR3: TGCAGCGTCCAAACGCCAAGTGGACAGGGCGAAGCTTTCTTT.